These 9 T cell receptor beta chains were all obtained from the same sample, sequenced in a study of shared clonotypes between healthy human individuals. Naive CD8 populations comprised CD45RO-negative cells positively selected for CCR7, excluding terminally differentiated effector memory CD45RA+ cells. Repertoires were generated with immunoSEQ multiplex PCR, while TCRdb's copy carries only in-frame clones and drops some. The repertoire has some 2.1 million clones, about 94% of them found once; the top ten carry around 1.7%. The sample comprised naive CD8+ T cells from PBMCs. These receptors were obtained from a young man in good health. Some clones in this sample may be carry-over from other donors' samples.

The V and J genes are TRBV29-1 and TRBJ1-1, with a tentative D call TRBD1 (6 bases). The CDR3 has 14 residues. Between the trimmed V and J ends, which lost 7 bases and 1 base, there was a span of 16 bases. Germline CDR1 is SQVTM and CDR2 is ANQGSEA. CDR3 protein: CSAGYREGNTEAFF. For the CDR3, the DNA is TGCAGCGCCGGCTACAGGGAGGGGAACACTGAAGCTTTCTTT. The full variable domain, its missing parts supplied by reference TRBV29-1 and TRBJ1-1, is SAVISQKPSRDICQRGTSLTIQCQVDSQVTMMFWYRQQPGQSLTLIATANQGSEATYESGFVIDKFPISRPNLTFSTLTVSNMSPEDSSIYLCSAGYREGNTEAFFGQGTRLTVV.

V and J are TRBV30 and TRBJ2-3, with 8 bases fitting TRBD1. CDR3 length: 13 amino acids. Germline values: CDR1 GTSNPN, CDR2 SVGIG (reference sequence). The J segment lost 6 bases and the V segment lost 7 bases, leaving 9 bases of the junction unmatched. The CDR3 DNA follows: TGTGCCTCCTGGACAGGGAGGAGGGATACGCAGTATTTT. It yields the protein CASWTGRRDTQYF.

The V call is TRBV28, the J call TRBJ1-2, with 7 nucleotides matching TRBD1. Trimming removed 5 bases from V and 3 bases from J; junction bases left unmatched: 12. Per the germline V gene, CDR1 is MDHEN and CDR2 is SYDVKM. The CDR3 extends over 16 amino acids. The CDR3 DNA reads TGTGCCAGCAGTGACTGGGGGACAGAGGGGGACTATGGCTACACCTTC. The encoded protein is CASSDWGTEGDYGYTF.

This clone has only one observation. The J gene is TRBJ1-5, the V gene TRBV15; TRBD1 matches at 8 bases. V lost 5 bases and J lost 4; bases outside the gene matches: 4. The CDR3 length is 14 residues. CDR1 and CDR2 (germline): LNHNV, YYDKDF (reference sequence). The CDR3 sequence: CATSQGQANQPQHF. The CDR3, as DNA: TGTGCCACCAGCCAGGGACAGGCAAATCAGCCCCAGCATTTT.

The J gene is TRBJ1-5, the V gene TRBV21-1; the D call TRBD1 from the table was never checked on the DNA. TRBV21-1 is a known pseudogene. The CDR3 has 16 residues. The CDR3 reads CASNLLPQGPHQPQHF. CDR3 coding DNA: TGTGCCAGCAACCTACTACCACAGGGTCCCCATCAGCCCCAGCATTTT.

The genes are TRBV5-1 and TRBJ1-1; no reliable D call. From germline, CDR1 is SGHRS and CDR2 YFSETQ. V was clipped by 4 bases and J by 1 base, with 11 bases between them. The CDR3 is made up of 14 amino acids. In DNA form, the CDR3 reads TGCGCCAGCAGCGTCTATACAGAGAACACTGAAGCTTTCTTT. It specifies CASSVYTENTEAFF.

This clone was seen only a few times. V and J are TRBV9 and TRBJ1-5; D remains unclear. There are 15 residues in the CDR3. CDR1 SGDLS and CDR2 YYNGEE come from the germline V gene. V was clipped by 2 bases and J by 5 bases, with 14 bases between them. The CDR3 spells CASSVDGEPHQPQHF. In DNA, the CDR3 is TGTGCCAGCAGCGTCGACGGAGAACCTCATCAGCCCCAGCATTTT.

This clone was counted a single time. The V call is TRBV11-2, the J call TRBJ2-7; TRBD1 aligns across 7 bases. CDR1 is SGHAT and CDR2 is FQNNGV in the germline V gene. With V trimmed by 6 bases and J by 3 bases, 11 bases remained unmatched. This CDR3 comprises 15 residues. CDR3 sequence reads: CASSSSTGLGYEQYF. The CDR3, as DNA: TGTGCCAGCAGTTCATCGACAGGGCTGGGCTACGAGCAGTACTTC.

The V call is TRBV5-1, the J call TRBJ2-7, with 10 bases aligning to TRBD2. Trimming at V came to 3 bases and at J to 12 bases, leaving 12 bases not matched to a gene. Germline CDR1 reads SGHRS; CDR2 reads YFSETQ. This CDR3 has 14 amino acids. CDR3 region: CASSWSGRAAGGYF. DNA of the CDR3: TGCGCCAGCAGCTGGAGCGGGAGGGCCGCCGGGGGGTACTTC.